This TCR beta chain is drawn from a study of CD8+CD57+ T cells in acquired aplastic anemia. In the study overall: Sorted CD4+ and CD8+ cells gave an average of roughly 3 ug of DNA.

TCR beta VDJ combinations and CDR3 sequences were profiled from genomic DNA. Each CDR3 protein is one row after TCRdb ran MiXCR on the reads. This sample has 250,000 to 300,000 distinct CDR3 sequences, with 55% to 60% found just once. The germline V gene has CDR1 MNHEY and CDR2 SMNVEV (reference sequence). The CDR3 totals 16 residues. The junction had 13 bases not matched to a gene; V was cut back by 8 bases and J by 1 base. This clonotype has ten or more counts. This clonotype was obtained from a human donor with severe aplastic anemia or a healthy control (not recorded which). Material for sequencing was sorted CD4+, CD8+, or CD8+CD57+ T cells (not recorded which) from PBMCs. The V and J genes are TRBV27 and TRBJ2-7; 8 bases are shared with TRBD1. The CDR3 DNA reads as TGTGCCAGCTCCCGTCCAGGGGGCACTCTATCCTACGAGCAGTACTTC. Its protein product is CASSRPGGTLSYEQYF.